The 17 T cell receptor beta chains presented below share a single source sample, sequenced in a study of cytomegalovirus exposure and HLA in healthy donors. The primer mix had 60 Vbeta and 13 Jbeta primers. Sequencing used immunoSEQ multiplex PCR; TCRdb keeps in-frame clones, though not all of them. The repertoire has approximately 150,000 clones, just under 85% of them found once; the top ten carry around 4.9%. Material for sequencing was PBMCs. These receptors were taken from a girl aged 5-17 years in good health and CMV-seropositive.

The V call is TRBV27, the J call TRBJ1-1; D is uncertain. V lost 0 bases and J 1 base, leaving 12 bases between the germline ends. This CDR3 comprises 16 residues. CDR1 and CDR2 from the germline V gene are MNHEY and SMNVEV (reference sequence). DNA for the CDR3: TGTGCCAGCAGTTTATCTCCCCCGAGCACGAACACTGAAGCTTTCTTT. It specifies CASSLSPPSTNTEAFF.

V and J are TRBV6-5 and TRBJ1-1; 7 bases match TRBD1. There are 13 residues in the CDR3. J gave up 7 bases and V 6 bases, and 8 bases lay outside the gene matches. Germline CDR1 MNHEY, CDR2 SVGAGI. The CDR3 loop is CASSPRQGGEAFF. DNA for the CDR3: TGTGCCAGCAGCCCCAGACAGGGAGGTGAAGCTTTCTTT.

The chain couples TRBV11-3 to TRBJ1-3; D ambiguous. V lost 2 bases and J 3 bases, leaving 5 bases between the germline ends. CDR3 size: 13 residues. From germline, CDR1 is SGHNT and CDR2 YENEEA. CDR3: CASSLSVGNTIYF. The CDR3 region has the DNA TGTGCCAGCAGCTTAAGCGTTGGAAACACCATATATTTT.

The chain uses TRBV30 and TRBJ1-2; no clear D gene. Trimming left V 2 bases short and J 8 bases short, with 15 bases between. The CDR3 loop spans 13 amino acids. Germline CDR1 GTSNPN, CDR2 SVGIG (reference sequence). CDR3 DNA sequence: TGTGCCTGGAGTACCCGGGCTACGGGAGGCTACACCTTC. As protein: CAWSTRATGGYTF.

The V gene is TRBV5-1, the J gene TRBJ1-1, with a weak D call TRBD1 (6 bases). Germline values: CDR1 SGHRS, CDR2 YFSETQ. The CDR3 length is 18 residues. Trimming pared 1 base from V and 0 bases from J, leaving 19 bases between. The CDR3 DNA follows: TGCGCCAGCAGCTTGTATGTTTTGAAACAGGGACTGAACACTGAAGCTTTCTTT. It is translated as CASSLYVLKQGLNTEAFF.

This sequence joins TRBV11-2 and TRBJ1-2; D is undetermined. The V and J ends lost 5 bases and 4 bases respectively, with 14 bases between them. Germline-derived CDR1 and CDR2 are SGHAT and FQNNGV. The CDR3 extends over 14 amino acids. CDR3 coding DNA: TGTGCCAGCAGCCCGCGCCAAAGCCCCTATGGCTACACCTTC. This sequence encodes CASSPRQSPYGYTF. Complete variable domain (other parts from reference TRBV11-2 and TRBJ1-2): EAGVAQSPRYKIIEKRQSVAFWCNPISGHATLYWYQQILGQGPKLLIQFQNNGVVDDSQLPKDRFSAERLKGVDSTLKIQPAKLEDSAVYLCASSPRQSPYGYTFGSGTRLTVV.

This rearrangement joins TRBV7-9 to TRBJ1-4; D is perhaps TRBD1 (6 bases). Germline CDR1 SEHNR, CDR2 FQNEAQ (reference sequence). The V end lost 8 bases, the J end lost 2 bases, and 12 bases lay between the germline ends. This CDR3 spans 14 amino acids. The CDR3 loop reads CASGQRGTNEKLFF. CDR3 nucleotides: TGTGCCAGCGGACAGCGGGGCACTAATGAAAAACTGTTTTTT.

The chain carries TRBV2 and TRBJ2-3, with D tentatively TRBD1 (6 bases). This CDR3 has 13 amino acids. CDR1 and CDR2 (germline): SNHLY, FYNNEI. Trimming took off 10 bases at V and 2 bases at J, with 13 bases between the two ends. CDR3 region: CATMGAYTDTQYF. The CDR3 DNA sequence: TGTGCCACCATGGGGGCCTACACAGATACGCAGTATTTT.

The chain employs TRBV5-1 and TRBJ2-1, with 10 bases aligning to TRBD2. This CDR3 has 16 residues. The germline gives CDR1 SGHRS, CDR2 YFSETQ. V gave up 4 bases and J gave up 5 bases; unmatched junction bases: 9. The CDR3 DNA reads TGCGCCAGCAGCAGTCTACTAGCGGGGCCCAACAATGAGCAGTTCTTC. It yields the protein CASSSLLAGPNNEQFF.

This chain links TRBV6-5 with TRBJ1-1; D is uncertain. V was trimmed by 2 bases and J by 1 base, leaving 11 bases between them. The CDR3 has 15 amino acids. CDR1 is MNHEY and CDR2 is SVGAGI in the germline V gene. In DNA form, the CDR3 reads TGTGCCAGCAGTTACCGCGCGACAAGGAACACTGAAGCTTTCTTT. It encodes CASSYRATRNTEAFF.

This clone has a handful of counts. CDR3 region: CSVSTGGGYTF. The DNA for the CDR3 is TGCAGCGTTTCGACAGGGGGTGGCTACACCTTC. The chain recombines TRBV29-1 with TRBJ1-2, with 9 bases that match TRBD1. Germline V gene data show CDR1 as SQVTM and CDR2 as ANQGSEA. V was clipped by 5 bases and J by 7 bases; unmatched bases: 2. CDR3 length: 11 residues.

The rearrangement uses TRBV5-1 and TRBJ2-1; 11 positions match TRBD2. CDR1 is SGHRS, CDR2 YFSETQ, per germline. The CDR3 covers 16 residues. Trimming took 4 bases from V and 7 from J; bases not matched to a gene: 10. CDR3 in amino acids: CASSPLLAGVMNEQFF. CDR3 bases: TGCGCCAGCAGCCCTCTACTAGCGGGGGTTATGAATGAGCAGTTCTTC.

This clone was counted between two and nine times. The V gene is TRBV5-1, the J gene TRBJ1-6; 8 bases are shared with TRBD1. The V gene's germline CDR1 is SGHRS and CDR2 YFSETQ. The CDR3 covers 17 residues. V shed 5 bases and J 0 bases; nucleotides not matched to a gene: 7. CDR3 nucleotide sequence: TGCGCCAGCAGTCAACAGGGGGTCAGCTCCTATAATTCACCCCTCCACTTT. This codes for CASSQQGVSSYNSPLHF.

V is TRBV4-1 and J is TRBJ1-4; weak D call: TRBD1 (6 bases). This CDR3 spans 12 amino acids. Germline CDR1 is MGHRA and CDR2 is YSYEKL. The ends were cut back, 1 base at V and 11 bases at J, with 8 bases in the middle. The CDR3: CASSQGGQKLFF. The DNA for the CDR3 is TGCGCCAGCAGCCAAGGTGGACAGAAACTGTTTTTT.

J is TRBJ2-7 and V is TRBV30, with 7 positions matching TRBD1. J gave up 5 bases and V 2 bases, and 3 bases lay outside the gene matches. Per germline, CDR1 GTSNPN and CDR2 SVGIG (reference sequence). This CDR3 contains 12 residues. The CDR3 nucleotides are TGTGCCTGGAGTTTTACAGGGGACGAGCAGTACTTC. Its protein is CAWSFTGDEQYF.

On this clone itself: The junction does not match germline at one end; this may be a read error. This chain connects TRBV7-9 to TRBJ1-6; D is perhaps TRBD1 (5 bases). CDR3 length: 17 residues. The germline V gene has CDR1 SEHNR and CDR2 FQNEAQ (reference sequence). CDR3 region: CSSSLAPQAPWGSPLHF. The CDR3 DNA reads as TGTTCCAGCAGCTTAGCACCACAGGCCCCATGGGGATCACCCCTCCACTTT.

J is TRBJ2-1 and V is TRBV5-5, with 9 bases aligning to TRBD1. After removal of 2 bases from V and 4 bases from J, the junction contained 4 bases not matched to a gene. The CDR3 runs 15 residues. Germline values: CDR1 SGHKS, CDR2 YYEKEE (reference sequence). The chain's CDR3 is CASSFRTGDYNEQFF. The CDR3 DNA sequence: TGTGCCAGCAGCTTCCGGACAGGGGATTACAATGAGCAGTTCTTC.